The entry below gives a single T cell receptor beta chain sequence along with its context. Its specificity is unknown. CDR3 size: 19 residues. V lost 8 bases and J lost 2; bases outside the gene matches: 21. This sample is part of a study of T cell responses to AZD1222 COVID-19 vaccine. General study results and limits: Nearly half of unique spike-specific TCRs reportedly avoided B.1.351 and B.1.1.7 mutated regions. Dominant at 160-218 and 743-854, vaccine-associated CD4 TCRs also spanned spike. There were mostly white British donors and more females than males, and clonal diversity was possibly underestimated.

Recipients boosted at about 4 weeks or about 12 weeks are pooled. Using immunoSEQ multiplex PCR, the repertoire was profiled, and TCRdb retains in-frame clones only, with some absent. The sample holds 90,000 to 120,000 clones, roughly 85% seen once. The chain recombines TRBV6-7 with TRBJ1-3; 7 bases are a match to TRBD1. TRBV6-7 is assigned to the ORF class and has an uncertain function. The sequence derives from an adult who received the AZD1222 COVID-19 vaccine. The sequencing used peripheral blood, collected 28 days after the second AZD1222 dose. The DNA of the CDR3 is TGTGCCAGCTCCTTTCTTCCGGGACAGCAACTTCCCCCTGGAAACACCATATATTTT. It yields the protein CASSFLPGQQLPPGNTIYF.